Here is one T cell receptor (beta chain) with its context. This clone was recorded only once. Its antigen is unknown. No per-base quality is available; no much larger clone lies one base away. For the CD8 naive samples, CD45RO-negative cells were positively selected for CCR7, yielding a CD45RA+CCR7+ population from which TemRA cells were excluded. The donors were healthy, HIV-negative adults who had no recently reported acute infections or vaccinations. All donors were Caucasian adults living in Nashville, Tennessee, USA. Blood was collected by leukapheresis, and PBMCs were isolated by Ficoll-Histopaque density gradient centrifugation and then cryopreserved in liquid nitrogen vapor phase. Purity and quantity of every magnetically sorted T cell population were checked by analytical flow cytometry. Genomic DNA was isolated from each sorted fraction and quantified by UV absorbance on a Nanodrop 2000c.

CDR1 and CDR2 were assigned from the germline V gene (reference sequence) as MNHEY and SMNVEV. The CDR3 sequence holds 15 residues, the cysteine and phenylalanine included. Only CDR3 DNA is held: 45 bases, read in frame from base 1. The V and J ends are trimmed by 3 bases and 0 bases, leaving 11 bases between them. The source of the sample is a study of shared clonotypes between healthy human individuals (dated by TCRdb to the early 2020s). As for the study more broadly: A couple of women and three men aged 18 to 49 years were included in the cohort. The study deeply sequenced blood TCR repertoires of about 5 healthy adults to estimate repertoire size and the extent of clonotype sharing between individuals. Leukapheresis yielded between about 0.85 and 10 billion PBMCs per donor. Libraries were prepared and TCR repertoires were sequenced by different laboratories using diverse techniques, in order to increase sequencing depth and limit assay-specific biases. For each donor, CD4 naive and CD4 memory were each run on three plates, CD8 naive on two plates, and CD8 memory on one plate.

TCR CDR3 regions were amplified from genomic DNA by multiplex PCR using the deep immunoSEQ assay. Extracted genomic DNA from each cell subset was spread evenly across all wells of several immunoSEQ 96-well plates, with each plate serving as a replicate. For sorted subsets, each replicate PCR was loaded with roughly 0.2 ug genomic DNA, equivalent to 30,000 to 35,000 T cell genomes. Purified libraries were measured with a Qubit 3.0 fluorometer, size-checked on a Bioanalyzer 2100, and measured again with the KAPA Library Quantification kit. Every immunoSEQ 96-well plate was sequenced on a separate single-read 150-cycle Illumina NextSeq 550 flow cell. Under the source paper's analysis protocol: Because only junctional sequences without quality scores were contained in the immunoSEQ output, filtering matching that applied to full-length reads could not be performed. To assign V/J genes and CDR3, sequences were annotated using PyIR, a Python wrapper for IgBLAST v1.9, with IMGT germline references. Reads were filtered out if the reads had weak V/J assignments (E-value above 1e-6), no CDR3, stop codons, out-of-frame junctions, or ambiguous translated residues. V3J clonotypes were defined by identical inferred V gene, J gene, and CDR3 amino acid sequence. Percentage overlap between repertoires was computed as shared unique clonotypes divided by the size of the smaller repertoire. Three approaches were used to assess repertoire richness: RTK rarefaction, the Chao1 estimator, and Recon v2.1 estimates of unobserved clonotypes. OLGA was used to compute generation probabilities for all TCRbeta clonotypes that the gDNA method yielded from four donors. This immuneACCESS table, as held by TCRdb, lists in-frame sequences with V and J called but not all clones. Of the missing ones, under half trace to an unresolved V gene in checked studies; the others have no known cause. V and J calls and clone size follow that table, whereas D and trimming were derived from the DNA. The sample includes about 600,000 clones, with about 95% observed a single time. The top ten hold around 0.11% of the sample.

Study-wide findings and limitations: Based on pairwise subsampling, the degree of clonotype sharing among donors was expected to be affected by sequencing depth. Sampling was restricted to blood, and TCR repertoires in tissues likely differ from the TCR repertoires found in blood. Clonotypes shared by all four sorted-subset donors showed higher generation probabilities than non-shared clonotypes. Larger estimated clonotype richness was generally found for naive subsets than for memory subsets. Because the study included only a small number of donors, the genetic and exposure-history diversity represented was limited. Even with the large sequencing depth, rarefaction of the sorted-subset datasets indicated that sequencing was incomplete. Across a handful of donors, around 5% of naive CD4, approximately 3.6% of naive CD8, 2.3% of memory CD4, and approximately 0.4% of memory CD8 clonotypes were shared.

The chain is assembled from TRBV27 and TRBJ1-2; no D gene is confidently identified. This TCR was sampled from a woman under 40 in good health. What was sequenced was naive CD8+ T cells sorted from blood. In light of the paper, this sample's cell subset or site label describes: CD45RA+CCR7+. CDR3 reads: CASSFSLGSNYGYTF. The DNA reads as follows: TGTGCCAGCAGTTTCTCCTTGGGTTCTAACTATGGCTACACCTTC.